These T cell receptor beta chains were read from a single sample in a study of T cell repertoires in cytomegalovirus infection. One entry per CDR3 protein, called by TCRdb with MiXCR from the reads. The sample consists of approximately 150,000 distinct CDR3 sequences, 17% of them appearing once. The specimen was CD8+ T cells from PBMCs. These receptors all stem from a human donor in good health (CMV status not recorded). Some clones in this sample may be carry-over from other donors' samples. CDR3s include the opening cysteine and the closing phenylalanine or tryptophan. The order of the fields is V gene, clone size, J gene, D gene, CDR3 DNA, CDR3 protein. A D gene is named only where the DNA matches it firmly. Not every row has a clone size; where given, it reads once, few, many or a size class.

>TRBV6-2/TRBV6-3|many|TRBJ2-1|TRBD2
TGTGCCAGCAGCCTTTTAGCTAGCGGGTATGATGAGCAGTTCTTC
CASSLLASGYDEQFF
>TRBV20-1|once|TRBJ1-5|NA
TGCAGTGCCTCTCCCCGGGAGCAGGTTAATAGCAATCAGCCCCAGCATTTT
CSASPREQVNSNQPQHF
>TRBV6-6|NA|TRBJ2-1|TRBD2
TGTGCCATGCGGGCTAGCGGGAGTGATGAGCAGTTCTTC
CAMRASGSDEQFF
>TRBV27|NA|TRBJ2-7|NA
TGTGCCAGCAGTTTAGGGTACGGTGGGGCCTACGAGCAGTACTTC
CASSLGYGGAYEQYF
>TRBV12-5|NA|TRBJ2-1|NA
TGTGCTAGTGGTTTAGCCCCCTCAGGAGCTGCCCTTTGGAGGGCCCACAATGAGCAGTTCTTC
CASGLAPSGAALWRAHNEQFF
>TRBV14|few|TRBJ1-6|NA
TGTGCCAGCAGCCAAGATCTGGGATCACCCCTCCACTTT
CASSQDLGSPLHF
>TRBV9|NA|TRBJ2-7|TRBD1
TGTGCCAGCAGCGTAGAGGGGACAGCCTACGATGTGCAGTACTTC
CASSVEGTAYDVQYF
>TRBV15|NA|TRBJ1-1|NA
TGTGCCACCTCGCCAGTGAACACTGAAGCTTTCTTT
CATSPVNTEAFF
>TRBV7-2|NA|TRBJ2-7|NA
TGTGCCAGCAGCTTACGGCAGGGCCAAAAAGGCGAGCAGTACTTC
CASSLRQGQKGEQYF
>TRBV6-5|few|TRBJ2-1|NA
TGTGCCAGCAGTTACTCCCAGGACAAATACAATGAGCAGTTCTTC
CASSYSQDKYNEQFF
>TRBV6-5|few|TRBJ2-1|TRBD2
TGTGCCAGTGGTGCGGGAGGGCCATTTACATATGAGTTCTTC
CASGAGGPFTYEFF
>TRBV7-9|few|TRBJ2-1|NA
TGTGCCAGCAGCCATGTATGGGATGAGCAGTTCTTC
CASSHVWDEQFF
>TRBV7-2|NA|TRBJ2-1|TRBD2
TGTGCCAGCAGCCCACCGACTAGCGGGGGGGATGAGCAGTTCTTC
CASSPPTSGGDEQFF